This paragraph covers one TCR beta chain sequence. Its matching antigen is unknown. The sample is drawn from a study of T cells after yellow fever vaccination. Trimming at V came to 3 bases and at J to 5 bases, leaving 9 bases not matched to a gene. Germline CDR1 reads SGHDT; CDR2 reads YYEEEE. The CDR3 sequence is 15 residues long. Study observations and caveats: Booster sampling recovered most clones from primary vaccination (96% CD4, 80% to 90% CD8).

MiXCR, run by TCRdb on the 5' RACE reads, gives a single entry per CDR3 protein. This repertoire shows approximately 580,000 distinct CDR3 sequences, around 16% found once; its top ten account for about 18%. The source material was PBMCs, sampled about 5 days after the first yellow fever vaccination. The receptor comes from a man younger than 35 who received the YFV17D yellow fever vaccine. The J gene is TRBJ1-1, the V gene TRBV5-6, with 8 bases identical to TRBD1. The CDR3 loop reads CASSSITGGGTEAFF. The CDR3 coding sequence is TGTGCCAGCAGCTCAATAACAGGGGGAGGTACTGAAGCTTTCTTT.